The sequence of this T cell receptor beta chain was determined in a study of shared clonotypes between healthy human individuals. CDR3 size: 13 residues. Germline V CDR1 and CDR2: MNHEY, SVGAGI. The V end lost 3 bases, the J end lost 2 bases, and 7 bases lay between the germline ends. The naive CD8 population came from CD45RO-negative cells selected for CCR7, without terminally differentiated effector memory CD45RA+ cells. The table came from immunoSEQ multiplex PCR; TCRdb's copy has only in-frame clones and leaves some out. The repertoire holds more than 2 million clones, with 85% to 95% as singletons. Note on this clone: Other DNA sequences in this sample translate to the same CDR3.

The origin of this receptor is a man younger than 35 in good health. The specimen was naive CD8+ T cells sorted from blood. This chain links TRBV6-5 with TRBJ1-1, with no clear D. Here the CDR3 reads CASSYAGNTEAFF. CDR3 sequence (DNA): TGTGCCAGCAGTTATGCCGGTAACACTGAAGCTTTCTTT.